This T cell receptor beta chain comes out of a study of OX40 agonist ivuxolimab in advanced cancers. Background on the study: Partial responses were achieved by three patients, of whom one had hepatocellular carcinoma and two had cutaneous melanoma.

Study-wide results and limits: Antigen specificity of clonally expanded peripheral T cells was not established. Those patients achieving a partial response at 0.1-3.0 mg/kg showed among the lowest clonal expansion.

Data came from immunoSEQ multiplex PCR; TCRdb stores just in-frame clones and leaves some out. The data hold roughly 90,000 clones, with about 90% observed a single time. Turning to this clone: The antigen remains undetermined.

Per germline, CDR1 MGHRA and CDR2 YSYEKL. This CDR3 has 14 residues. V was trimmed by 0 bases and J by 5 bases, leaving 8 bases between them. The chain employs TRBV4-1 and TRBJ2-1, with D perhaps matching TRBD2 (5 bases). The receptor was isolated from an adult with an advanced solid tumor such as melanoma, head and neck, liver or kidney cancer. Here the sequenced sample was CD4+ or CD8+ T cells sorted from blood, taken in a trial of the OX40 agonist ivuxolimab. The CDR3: CASSQDPGDNEQFF. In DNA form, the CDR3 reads TGCGCCAGCAGCCAAGATCCCGGGGACAATGAGCAGTTCTTC.